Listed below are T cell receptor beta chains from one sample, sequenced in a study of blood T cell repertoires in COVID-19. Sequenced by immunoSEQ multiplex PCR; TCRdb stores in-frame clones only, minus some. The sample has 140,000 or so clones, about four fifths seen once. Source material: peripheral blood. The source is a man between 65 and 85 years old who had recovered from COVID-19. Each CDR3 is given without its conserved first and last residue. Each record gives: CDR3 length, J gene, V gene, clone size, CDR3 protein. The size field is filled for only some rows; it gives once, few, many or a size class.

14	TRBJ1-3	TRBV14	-	ASSQSGGLSGNTIY
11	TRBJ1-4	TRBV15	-	ATSTGSREKLF
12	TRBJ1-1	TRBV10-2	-	ASSPSGTNTEAF
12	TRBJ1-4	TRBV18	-	ASTTGTGTEKLF
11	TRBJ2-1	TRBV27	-	ASGGGQYNEQF
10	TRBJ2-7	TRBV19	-	ASSITGKEQY
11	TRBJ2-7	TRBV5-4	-	ASSLQGGVTVY
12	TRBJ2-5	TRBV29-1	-	SVPARDRGETQY
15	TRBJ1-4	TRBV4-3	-	ASSQTGTVERNEKLF
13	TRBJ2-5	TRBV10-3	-	AIGRSGNLEETQY
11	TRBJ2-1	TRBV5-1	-	ASRSLGGAEQF
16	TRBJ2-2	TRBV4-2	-	ASSQDEDSGRATGELF
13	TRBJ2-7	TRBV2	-	ASSEALAHVYEQY
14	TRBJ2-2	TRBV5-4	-	ASSLGGGSGTGELF
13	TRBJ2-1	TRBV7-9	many	ASSLRTSGSYEQF
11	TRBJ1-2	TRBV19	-	ASSLQGIGGYT
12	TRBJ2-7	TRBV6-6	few	ASRSTSGTYEQY
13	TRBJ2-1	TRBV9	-	ASSVGGGSPTEQF
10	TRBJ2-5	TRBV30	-	AWNRVQETQY
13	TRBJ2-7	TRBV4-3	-	ASSQGLAETYEQY
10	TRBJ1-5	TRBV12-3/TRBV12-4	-	ASSLLDQPQH
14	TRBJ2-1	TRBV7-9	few	ASSQGTSGSGDEQF